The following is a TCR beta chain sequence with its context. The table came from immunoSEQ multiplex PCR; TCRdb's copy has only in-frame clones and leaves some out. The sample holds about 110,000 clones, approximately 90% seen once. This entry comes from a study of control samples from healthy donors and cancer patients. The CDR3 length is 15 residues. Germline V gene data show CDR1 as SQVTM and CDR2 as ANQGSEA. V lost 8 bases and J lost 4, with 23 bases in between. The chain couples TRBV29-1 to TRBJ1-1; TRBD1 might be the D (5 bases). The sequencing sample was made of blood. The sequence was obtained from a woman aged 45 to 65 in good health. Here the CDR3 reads CSSRLAGGQGTEAFF. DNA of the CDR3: TGCAGCTCCAGGCTAGCGGGAGGTCAGGGCACTGAAGCTTTCTTT.